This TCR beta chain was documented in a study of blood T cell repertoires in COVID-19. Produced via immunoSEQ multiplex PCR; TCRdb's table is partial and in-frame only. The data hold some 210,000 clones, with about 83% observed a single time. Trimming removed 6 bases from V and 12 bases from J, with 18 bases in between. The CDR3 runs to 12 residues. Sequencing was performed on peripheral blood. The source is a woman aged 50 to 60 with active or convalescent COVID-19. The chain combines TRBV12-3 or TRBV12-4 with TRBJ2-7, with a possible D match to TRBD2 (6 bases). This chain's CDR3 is CASSQGLTGMYF. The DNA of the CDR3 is TGTGCCAGCAGCCAGGGACTCACTGGTATGTACTTC.